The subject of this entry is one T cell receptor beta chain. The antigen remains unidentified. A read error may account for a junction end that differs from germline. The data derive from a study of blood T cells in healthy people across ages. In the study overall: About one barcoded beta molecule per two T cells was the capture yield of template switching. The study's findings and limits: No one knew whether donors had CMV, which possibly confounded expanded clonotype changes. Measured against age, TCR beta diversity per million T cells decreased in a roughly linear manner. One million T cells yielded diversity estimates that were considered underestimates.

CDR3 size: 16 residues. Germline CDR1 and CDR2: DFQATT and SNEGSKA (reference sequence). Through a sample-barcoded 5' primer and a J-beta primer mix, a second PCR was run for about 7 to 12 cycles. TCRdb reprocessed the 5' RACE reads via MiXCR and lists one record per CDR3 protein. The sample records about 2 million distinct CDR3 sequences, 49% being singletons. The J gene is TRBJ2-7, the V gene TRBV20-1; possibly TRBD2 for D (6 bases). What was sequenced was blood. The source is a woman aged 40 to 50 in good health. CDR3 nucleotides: TGCAGTGCAAGAGGGTCGGGACTTCCATTAACCTACGAGCAGTACTTC. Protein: CSARGSGLPLTYEQYF.